These 10 T cell receptor beta chains were sequenced from one sample in a study of T cells in Graves' hyperthyroidism and ophthalmopathy. Amplification targeted TCR beta CDR3 regions from RNA transcripts. Primed by the HTBI set, a first-round RT-PCR was run on the TCR CDR3. Each CDR3 protein is one row after TCRdb ran MiXCR on the multiplex PCR reads. The table lists 350,000 or so distinct CDR3 sequences, around a fifth of them singletons. The sample consisted of blood. The receptors originated from a woman aged 50 to 60 with Graves' hyperthyroidism.

In its sample, this clonotype was seen a few times. V gene TRBV7-9 combines with J gene TRBJ2-7, with D possibly matching TRBD2 (6 bases). This CDR3 is 14 amino acids long. Looked up from germline, CDR1 is SEHNR and CDR2 is FQNEAQ (reference sequence). Trimming took off 5 bases at V and 5 bases at J, with 16 bases between the two ends. CDR3 sequence reads: CASSPWDSRNEQYF. CDR3 coding DNA: TGTGCCAGCAGCCCCTGGGACTCCCGCAACGAGCAGTACTTC.

This clonotype was found a few times. The rearrangement links TRBV18 to TRBJ2-1, with D perhaps given as TRBD1 or TRBD2 (6 bases each). Trimming pared 5 bases from V and 3 bases from J, leaving 14 bases between. Germline CDR1 KGHSH, CDR2 LQKENI. This CDR3 has 15 amino acids. This CDR3 is CASSEKGGLYNEQFF. The CDR3 DNA follows: TGTGCCAGCTCAGAGAAAGGGGGGCTCTACAATGAGCAGTTCTTC.

The sample holds a few counts of this clonotype. The V call is TRBV19, the J call TRBJ1-3; 7 bases are shared with TRBD1. The CDR3 sequence is 15 residues long. J lost 1 base, V lost 6 bases, and 6 bases had no gene match. The germline V gene encodes CDR1 LNHDA and CDR2 SQIVND (reference sequence). The DNA for the CDR3 is TGTGCCAGTAGCCCCGGGACAGTATCTGGAAACACCATATATTTT. It codes for CASSPGTVSGNTIYF.

The rearrangement uses TRBV7-9 and TRBJ2-1; 8 bases agree with TRBD1. Germline loops: CDR1 SEHNR, CDR2 FQNEAQ (reference sequence). The CDR3 runs to 13 residues. The J segment lost 7 bases and the V segment lost 5 bases, leaving 4 bases of the junction unmatched. This CDR3 reads CASSKDRANEQFF. The CDR3 DNA reads TGTGCCAGCAGCAAGGACAGGGCTAATGAGCAGTTCTTC.

The CDR3 spells CASSRTGGFYNEQFF. CDR3 DNA: TGTGCCAGCAGTCGGACAGGGGGCTTCTACAATGAGCAGTTCTTC. The chain links TRBV6-2 or TRBV6-3 to TRBJ2-1; 11 bases match TRBD1. CDR3 length: 15 amino acids. J was trimmed by 3 bases and V by 5 bases; bases with no gene match: 3. Germline assignment: CDR1 MNHEY and CDR2 SVGEGT.

The table lists this clonotype with many counts. V is TRBV27 and J is TRBJ2-3; 16 positions match TRBD2. The germline V gene encodes CDR1 MNHEY and CDR2 SMNVEV (reference sequence). The CDR3 extends over 17 amino acids. V shed 5 bases and J 7 bases; nucleotides not matched to a gene: 9. The CDR3 DNA reads as TGTGCCAGCAGTACAACCGGGACTAGCGGGAGGGTACATACGCAGTATTTT. Its translation is CASSTTGTSGRVHTQYF.

This clonotype was seen repeatedly, ten times or more. The J gene is TRBJ2-3, the V gene TRBV6-1; D is undetermined. Between the trimmed V and J ends, which lost 8 bases and 2 bases, there was a span of 17 bases. Germline V CDR1 and CDR2: MNHNS, SASEGT. The CDR3 consists of 15 residues. The CDR3 reads CASRLQRLDTDTQYF. The DNA of the CDR3 is TGTGCCAGCCGATTACAGAGATTAGACACAGATACGCAGTATTTT.

In this sample, this clonotype turned up a few times. The gene calls are TRBV6-1 and TRBJ2-4; D tentatively reads TRBD1 or TRBD2 (6 bases each). The germline V and J ends were trimmed by 8 bases and 2 bases, with 19 bases remaining between them. CDR3 size: 16 residues. The germline V gene encodes CDR1 MNHNS and CDR2 SASEGT. Here the CDR3 DNA reads TGTGCCAGCGGACCACAGGGAAGGACTACCAAAAACATTCAGTACTTC. Translated: CASGPQGRTTKNIQYF.

This clonotype was found many times. The gene calls are TRBV28 and TRBJ2-7; D remains ambiguous. Germline V lookup: CDR1 MDHEN, CDR2 SYDVKM. This CDR3 has 14 amino acids. V was shortened by 4 bases and J by 2 bases, with 12 bases between the two germline ends. The CDR3 region has the DNA TGTGCCAGCAGTTCCATAATCCCCCCCTACGAGCAGTACTTC. This gives the protein CASSSIIPPYEQYF.

The table lists this clonotype with many counts. The chain links TRBV20-1 to TRBJ1-6; 10 bases are shared with TRBD1. V lost 0 bases and J lost 7; bases outside the gene matches: 0. From germline, CDR1 is DFQATT and CDR2 SNEGSKA (reference sequence). CDR3 length: 14 residues. CDR3 sequence reads: CSAREGQGNSPLHF. CDR3 nucleotides: TGCAGTGCTAGAGAGGGACAGGGGAATTCACCCCTCCACTTT.